This T cell receptor (beta chain) comes out of a study of T-cell memory formation after mild COVID-19. This clonotype turned up a few times. Its target is not known. CDR1 is MNHEY, CDR2 SVGEGT, per germline. V gave up 6 bases and J gave up 3 bases; unmatched junction bases: 5. The CDR3 is 15 residues long. General study results and limits: Mainly in CM and EM were contracting CD4+ clones; CD8+ were in EMRA. Balance between CD4 and CD8 was seen in clones contracting day 15 to 85, and a CD4+ lean was seen in later expanders. The SARS-CoV-2 specificity of second-wave clones reaching peak at day 37 remained unverified.

TCR alpha and TCR beta cDNA libraries carrying sample barcodes and UMIs came from 5'RACE with constant-segment primers. One entry per CDR3 protein results from TCRdb running MiXCR on the 5' RACE reads. The sample holds a few hundred thousand distinct CDR3 sequences, 20% seen once. This chain uses TRBV6-2 or TRBV6-3 with TRBJ2-1; 10 bases agree with TRBD2. Sequencing used PBMCs or a T cell subset sorted from them (not recorded which). This clonotype originated in a man between 18 and 29 years old who had mild COVID-19 (a few samples of this study predate the infection). Cell type and time point are not known. The CDR3 spells CASSPLAGFYNEQFF. The CDR3 nucleotides are TGTGCCAGCAGCCCACTAGCGGGGTTCTACAATGAGCAGTTCTTC.